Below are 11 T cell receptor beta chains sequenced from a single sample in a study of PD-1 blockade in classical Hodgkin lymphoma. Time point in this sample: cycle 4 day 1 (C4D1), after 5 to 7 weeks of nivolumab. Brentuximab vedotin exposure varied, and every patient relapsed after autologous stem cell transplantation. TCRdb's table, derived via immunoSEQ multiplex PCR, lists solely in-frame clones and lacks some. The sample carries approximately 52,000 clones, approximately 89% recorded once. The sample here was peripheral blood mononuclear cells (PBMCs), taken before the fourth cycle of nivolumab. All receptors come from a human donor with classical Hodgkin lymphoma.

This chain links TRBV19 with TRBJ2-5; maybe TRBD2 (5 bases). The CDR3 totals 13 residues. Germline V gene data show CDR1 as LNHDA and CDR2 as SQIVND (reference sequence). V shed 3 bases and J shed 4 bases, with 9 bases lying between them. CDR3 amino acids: CASSMTGRETQYF. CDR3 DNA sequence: TGTGCCAGTAGTATGACGGGAAGAGAGACCCAGTACTTC.

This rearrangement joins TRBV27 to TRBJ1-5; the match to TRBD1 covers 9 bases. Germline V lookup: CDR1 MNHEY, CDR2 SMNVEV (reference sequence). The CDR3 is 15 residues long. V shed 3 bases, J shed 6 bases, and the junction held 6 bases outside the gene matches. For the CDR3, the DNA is TGTGCCAGCAGTTTCCGCGGGACAGGGTCTCAGCCCCAGCATTTT. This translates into CASSFRGTGSQPQHF.

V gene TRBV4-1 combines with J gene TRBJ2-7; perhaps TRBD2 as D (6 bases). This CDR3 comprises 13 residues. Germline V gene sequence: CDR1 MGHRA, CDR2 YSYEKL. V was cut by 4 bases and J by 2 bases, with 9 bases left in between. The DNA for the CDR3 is TGCGCCAGCAGCCGGGGGGACCCCTACGAGCAGTACTTC. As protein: CASSRGDPYEQYF.

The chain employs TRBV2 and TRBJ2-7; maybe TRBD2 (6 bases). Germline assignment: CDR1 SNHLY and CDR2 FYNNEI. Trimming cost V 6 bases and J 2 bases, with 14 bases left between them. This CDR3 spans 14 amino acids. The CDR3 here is CASSPPSATYEQYF. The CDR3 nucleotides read TGTGCCAGCAGCCCCCCTAGCGCCACCTACGAGCAGTACTTC.

This chain's CDR3 is CASKRESGRGAEAFF. In nucleotides, the CDR3 is TGTGCCAGTAAACGGGAGAGCGGACGGGGCGCTGAAGCTTTCTTT. This chain connects TRBV19 to TRBJ1-1; TRBD1 might be the D (5 bases). The CDR3 totals 15 residues. Per the germline V gene, CDR1 is LNHDA and CDR2 is SQIVND (reference sequence). The ends were cut back, 7 bases at V and 6 bases at J, with 21 bases in the middle.

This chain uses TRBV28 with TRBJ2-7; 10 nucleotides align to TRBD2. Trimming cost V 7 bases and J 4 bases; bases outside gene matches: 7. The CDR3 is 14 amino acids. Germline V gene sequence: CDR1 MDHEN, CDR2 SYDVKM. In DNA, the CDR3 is TGTGCCAGCAACAAACTAGCGGGGTTTTACGAGCAGTACTTC. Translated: CASNKLAGFYEQYF.

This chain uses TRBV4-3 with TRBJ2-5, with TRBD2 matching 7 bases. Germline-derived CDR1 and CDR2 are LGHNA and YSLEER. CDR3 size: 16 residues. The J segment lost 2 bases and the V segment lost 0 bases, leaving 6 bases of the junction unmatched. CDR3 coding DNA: TGCGCCAGCAGCCAAGAGGGTGGGACTAAGCAAGAGACCCAGTACTTC. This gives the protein CASSQEGGTKQETQYF.

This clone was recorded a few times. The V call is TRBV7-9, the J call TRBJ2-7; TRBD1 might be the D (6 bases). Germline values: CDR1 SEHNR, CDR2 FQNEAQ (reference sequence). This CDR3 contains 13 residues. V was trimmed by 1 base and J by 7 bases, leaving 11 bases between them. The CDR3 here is CASSLGDNQEQYF. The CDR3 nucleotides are TGTGCCAGCAGCTTAGGGGACAACCAAGAGCAGTACTTC. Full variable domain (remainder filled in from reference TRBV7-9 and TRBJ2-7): DTGVSQNPRHKITKRGQNVTFRCDPISEHNRLYWYRQTLGQGPEFLTYFQNEAQLEKSRLLSDRFSAERPKGSFSTLEIQRTEQGDSAMYLCASSLGDNQEQYFGPGTRLTVT.

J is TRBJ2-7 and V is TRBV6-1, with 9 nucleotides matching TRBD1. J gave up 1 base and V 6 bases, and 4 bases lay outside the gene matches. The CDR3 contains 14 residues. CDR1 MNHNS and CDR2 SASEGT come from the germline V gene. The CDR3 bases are TGTGCCAGCAGCCCGACAGGGGGATCCTACGAGCAGTACTTC. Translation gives CASSPTGGSYEQYF.

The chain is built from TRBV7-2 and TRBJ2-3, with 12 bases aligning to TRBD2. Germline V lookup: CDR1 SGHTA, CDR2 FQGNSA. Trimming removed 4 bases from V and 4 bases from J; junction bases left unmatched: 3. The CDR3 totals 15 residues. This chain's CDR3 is CASSWGTSGPDTQYF. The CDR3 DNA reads TGTGCCAGCAGCTGGGGGACTAGCGGGCCAGATACGCAGTATTTT.

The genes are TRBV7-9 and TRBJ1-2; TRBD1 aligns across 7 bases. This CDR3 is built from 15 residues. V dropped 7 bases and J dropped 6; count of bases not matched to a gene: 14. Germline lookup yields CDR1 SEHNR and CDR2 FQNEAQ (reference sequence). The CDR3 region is CASNRITGTEDGYTF. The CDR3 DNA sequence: TGTGCCAGCAACCGTATCACCGGGACAGAGGATGGCTACACCTTC.